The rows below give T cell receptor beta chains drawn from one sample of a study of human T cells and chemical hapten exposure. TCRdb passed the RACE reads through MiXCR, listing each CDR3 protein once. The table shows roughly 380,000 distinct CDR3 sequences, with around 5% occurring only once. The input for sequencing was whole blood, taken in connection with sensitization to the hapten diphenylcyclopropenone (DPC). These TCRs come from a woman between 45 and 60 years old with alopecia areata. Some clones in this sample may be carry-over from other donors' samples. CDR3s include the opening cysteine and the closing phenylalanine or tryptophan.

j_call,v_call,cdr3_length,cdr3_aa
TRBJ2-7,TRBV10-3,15,CAISESGGASYEQYF
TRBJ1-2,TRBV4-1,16,CASSQDLALTGYGYTF
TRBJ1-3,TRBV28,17,CASSPPIGEGDGNTIYF
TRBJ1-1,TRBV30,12,CAWTNLGPEAFF
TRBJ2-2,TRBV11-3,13,CASSLARTGELFF
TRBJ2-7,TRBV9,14,CASSVASGGYEQYF
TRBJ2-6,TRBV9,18,CASSVAPGVLSGANVLTF
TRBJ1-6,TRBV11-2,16,CASSLPLGQQHSPLHF
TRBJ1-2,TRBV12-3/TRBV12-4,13,CASSLDRGHGYTF
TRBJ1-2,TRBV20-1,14,CSASGTVDNYGYTF
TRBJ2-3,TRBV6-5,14,CATLPGPSTDTQYF
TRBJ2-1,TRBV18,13,CASSPQEQGEQFF
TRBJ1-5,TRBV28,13,CASSLTGVQPQHF
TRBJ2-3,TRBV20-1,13,CSAVNGGPDTQYF
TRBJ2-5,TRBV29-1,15,CSVVLASGYEETQYF
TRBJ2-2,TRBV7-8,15,CASSLRTTPPGELFF
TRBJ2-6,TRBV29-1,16,CSAYSSGDSGANVLTF
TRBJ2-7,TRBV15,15,CATSPVKDLSYEQYF
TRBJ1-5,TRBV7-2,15,CASSVNGDSNQPQHF
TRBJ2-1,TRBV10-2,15,CASSESNLRVNEQFF
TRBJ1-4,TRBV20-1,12,CSARQWGEKLFF
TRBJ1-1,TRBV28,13,CASRSDSYTEAFF
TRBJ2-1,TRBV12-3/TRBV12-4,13,CASRVVVSNEQFF
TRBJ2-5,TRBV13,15,CASSPQAQGQETQYF
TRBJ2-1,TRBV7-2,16,CASSLRVGTLNNEQFF
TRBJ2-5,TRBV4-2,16,CASSQVREGRRETQYF
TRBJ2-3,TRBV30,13,CAWSVMNPQTQYF
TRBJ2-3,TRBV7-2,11,CASSHTDTQYF
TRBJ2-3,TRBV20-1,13,CSASKPGTDTQYF
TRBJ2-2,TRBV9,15,CASSVGQEGTGELFF
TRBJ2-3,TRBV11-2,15,CASSLFGGATDTQYF
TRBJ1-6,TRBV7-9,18,CASTKQGGDNSYNSPLHF
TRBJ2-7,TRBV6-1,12,CASSERGYEQYF
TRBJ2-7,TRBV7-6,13,CASSEDIPNEQYF
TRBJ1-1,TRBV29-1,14,CSVVGQPLGAEAFF
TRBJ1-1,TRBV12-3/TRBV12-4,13,CASRKKQGIVAFF
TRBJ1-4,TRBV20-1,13,CSANRGGNEKLFF
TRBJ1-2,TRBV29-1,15,CSVGLGSASNYGYTF
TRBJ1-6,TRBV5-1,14,CASSLESMGSPLHF
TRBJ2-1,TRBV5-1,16,CASSFPRDALGGEQFF
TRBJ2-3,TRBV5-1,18,CASSLPGTSGRPTDTQYF
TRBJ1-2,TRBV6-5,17,CASSQTPQGQSFYGYTF
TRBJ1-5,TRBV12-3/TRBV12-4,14,CASTPDRVNQPQHF
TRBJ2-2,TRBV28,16,CASSTTGGPYTGELFF
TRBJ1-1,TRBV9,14,CASSVNSGDTEAFF
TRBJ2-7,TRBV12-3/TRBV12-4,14,CASSPWDVPYEQYF
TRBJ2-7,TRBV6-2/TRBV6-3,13,CASSSKAGYEQYF
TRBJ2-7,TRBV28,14,CASRRLAGSYEQYF
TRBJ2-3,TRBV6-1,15,CASSEGSHATDTQYF
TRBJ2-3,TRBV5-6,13,CASSSGVPDTQYF
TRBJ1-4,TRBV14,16,CASSQERGQGWGKLFF
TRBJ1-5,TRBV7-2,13,CASSSLTGEPQHF
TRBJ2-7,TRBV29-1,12,CSVAYRDYEQYF
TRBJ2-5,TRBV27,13,CASRGDFLGTQYF